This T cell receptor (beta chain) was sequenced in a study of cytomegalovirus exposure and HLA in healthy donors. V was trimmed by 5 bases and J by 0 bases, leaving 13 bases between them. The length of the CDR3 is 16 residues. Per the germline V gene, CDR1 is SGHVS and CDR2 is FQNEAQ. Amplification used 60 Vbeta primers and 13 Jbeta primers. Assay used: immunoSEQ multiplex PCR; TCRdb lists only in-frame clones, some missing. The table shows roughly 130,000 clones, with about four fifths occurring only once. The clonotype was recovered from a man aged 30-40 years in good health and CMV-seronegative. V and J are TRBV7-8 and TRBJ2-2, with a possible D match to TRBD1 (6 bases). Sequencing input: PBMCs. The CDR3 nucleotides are TGTGCCAGCAGCCGAACAGGGAGCGCGAACACCGGGGAGCTGTTTTTT. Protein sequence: CASSRTGSANTGELFF.